This T cell receptor (beta chain) was sequenced during a study of cytomegalovirus exposure and HLA in healthy donors. This clone is a singleton in its sample. V trimming: 4 bases; J trimming: 2 bases; junction bases outside the gene matches: 4. The germline V gene has CDR1 SNHLY and CDR2 FYNNEI. The CDR3 runs to 15 residues. The PCR had 60 Vbeta and 13 Jbeta primers. TCRdb's copy holds only in-frame clones and misses some; the assay was immunoSEQ multiplex PCR. The sample lists approximately 150,000 clones; roughly 80% were seen once. This TCR came from a human donor in good health. The sequenced material came from PBMCs. The chain combines TRBV2 with TRBJ1-2, with 10 bases identical to TRBD1. The CDR3, as DNA: TGTGCCAGCAGTGTCGGGACAGGGGACAACTATGGCTACACCTTC. Translated, it gives CASSVGTGDNYGYTF.